This TCR beta chain was sequenced in a study of OX40 agonist ivuxolimab in advanced cancers. The overall study: Partial responses were achieved by three patients: one hepatocellular carcinoma, two cutaneous melanoma. General study results and limits: Antigen specificity remained undetermined for the expanded peripheral T cells.

This CDR3 spans 14 amino acids. Turning to this clone: Its cognate antigen is unknown.

Only in-frame clones appear in the TCRdb table, and some are missing; sequencing was by immunoSEQ multiplex PCR. Here the sample spans tens of thousands of clones, about 86% being singletons. Sequenced material: CD4+ or CD8+ T cells sorted from blood, taken in a trial of the OX40 agonist ivuxolimab. The chain links TRBV21-1 to TRBJ1-2; the table's D call TRBD1 went unverified against the DNA. TRBV21-1 represents a pseudogene. The receptor comes from an adult with an advanced solid tumor such as melanoma, head and neck, liver or kidney cancer. The CDR3 is CASSNGQRNYGYTF. The CDR3 region has the DNA TGTGCCAGCAGCAACGGACAGCGAAACTATGGCTACACCTTC.